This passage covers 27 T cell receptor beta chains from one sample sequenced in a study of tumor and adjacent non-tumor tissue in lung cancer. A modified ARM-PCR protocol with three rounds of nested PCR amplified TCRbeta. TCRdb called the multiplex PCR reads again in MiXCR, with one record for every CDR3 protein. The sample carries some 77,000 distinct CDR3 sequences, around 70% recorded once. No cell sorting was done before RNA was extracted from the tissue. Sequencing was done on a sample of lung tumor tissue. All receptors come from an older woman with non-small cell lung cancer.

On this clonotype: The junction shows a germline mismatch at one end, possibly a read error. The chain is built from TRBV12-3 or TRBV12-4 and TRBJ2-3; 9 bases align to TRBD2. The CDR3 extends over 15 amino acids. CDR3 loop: CANSYAAGGPDTQYF. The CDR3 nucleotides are TGTGCCAACAGTTACGCCGCGGGAGGGCCAGATACGCAGTATTTT.

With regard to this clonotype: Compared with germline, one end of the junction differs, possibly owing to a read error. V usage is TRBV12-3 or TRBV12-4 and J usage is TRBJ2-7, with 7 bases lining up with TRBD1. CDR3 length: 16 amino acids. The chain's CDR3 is CVSSSTGVGTSYEQYF. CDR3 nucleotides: TGTGTCAGCAGTTCCACAGGGGTGGGAACCTCCTACGAGCAGTATTTC.

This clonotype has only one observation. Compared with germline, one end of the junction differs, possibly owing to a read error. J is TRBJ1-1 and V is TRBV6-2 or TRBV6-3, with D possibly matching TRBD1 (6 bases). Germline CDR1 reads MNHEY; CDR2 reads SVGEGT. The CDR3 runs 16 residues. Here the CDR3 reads CASSYPLSGWDTEAFF. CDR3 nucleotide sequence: TGTGCCAGCAGTTACCCGTTGTCAGGATGGGACACTGAAGCTTTTTTT.

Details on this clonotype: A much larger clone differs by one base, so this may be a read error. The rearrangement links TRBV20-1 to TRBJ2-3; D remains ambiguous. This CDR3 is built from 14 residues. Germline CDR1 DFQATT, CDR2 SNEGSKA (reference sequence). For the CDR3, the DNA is TGCAGTGCCACCTTGGTTAGCAGCAGAGATACGCAGTATTTT. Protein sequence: CSATLVSSRDTQYF.

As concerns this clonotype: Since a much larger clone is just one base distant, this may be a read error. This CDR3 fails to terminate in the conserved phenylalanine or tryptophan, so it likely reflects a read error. The CDR3 sequence is CAWPGRSLKPGELFI. CDR3 bases: TGTGCCTGGCCCGGACGCTCCCTCAAGCCCGGGGAGCTGTTTATT. The J gene is TRBJ2-2, the V gene TRBV30; D gene ambiguous. The CDR3 is made up of 15 amino acids. Trimming removed 5 bases at V and 6 bases at J, with 19 bases between. Germline V gene sequence: CDR1 GTSNPN, CDR2 SVGIG (reference sequence).

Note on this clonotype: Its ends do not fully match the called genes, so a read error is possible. The chain's CDR3 is CASSQDRTPLTGELFF. CDR3 DNA: TGCGCCAGCAGCCAAGATAGGACCCCACTTACCGGGGAGCTGTTTTTT. The rearrangement joins TRBV4-2 to TRBJ2-2; D gene ambiguous. The length of the CDR3 is 16 residues. Germline lookup yields CDR1 LGHNA and CDR2 YNFKEQ.

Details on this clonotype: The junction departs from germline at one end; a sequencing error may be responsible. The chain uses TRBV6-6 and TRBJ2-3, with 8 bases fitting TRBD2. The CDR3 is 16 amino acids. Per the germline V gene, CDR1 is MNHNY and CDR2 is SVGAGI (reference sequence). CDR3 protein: CANSDAGGAHTDMQYF. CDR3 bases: TGTGCCAACAGTGACGCGGGGGGAGCACATACAGATATGCAGTATTTT.

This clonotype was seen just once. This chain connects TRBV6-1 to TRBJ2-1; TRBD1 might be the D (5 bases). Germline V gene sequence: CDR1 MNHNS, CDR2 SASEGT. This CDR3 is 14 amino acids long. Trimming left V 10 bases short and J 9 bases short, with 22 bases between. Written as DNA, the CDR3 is TGTGCCAACCCTCCCCCCAGGGAAGTAAGTGAGCAGTTCTTC. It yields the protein CANPPPREVSEQFF.

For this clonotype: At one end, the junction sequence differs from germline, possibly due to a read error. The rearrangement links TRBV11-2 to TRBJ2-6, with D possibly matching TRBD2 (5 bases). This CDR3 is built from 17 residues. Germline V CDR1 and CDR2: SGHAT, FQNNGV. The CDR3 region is CATSRRVSYSGANVLTF. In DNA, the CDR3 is TGTGCCACCAGCAGGCGGGTTTCCTACTCTGGGGCCAACGTCCTGACTTTC.

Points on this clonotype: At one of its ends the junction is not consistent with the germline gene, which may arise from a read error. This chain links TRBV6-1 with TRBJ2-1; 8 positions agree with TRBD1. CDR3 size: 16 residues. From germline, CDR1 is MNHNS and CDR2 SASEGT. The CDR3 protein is CVSSVGNRGLVDEQFF. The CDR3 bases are TGTGTCAGCAGTGTTGGGAACAGGGGGTTGGTAGATGAGCAGTTCTTC.

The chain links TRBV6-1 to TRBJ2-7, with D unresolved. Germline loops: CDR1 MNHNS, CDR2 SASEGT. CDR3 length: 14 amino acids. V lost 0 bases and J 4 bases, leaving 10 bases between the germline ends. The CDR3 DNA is TGTGCCAGCAGTGAAGCCGGTAGTGAATACGAGCAGTACTTC. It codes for CASSEAGSEYEQYF.

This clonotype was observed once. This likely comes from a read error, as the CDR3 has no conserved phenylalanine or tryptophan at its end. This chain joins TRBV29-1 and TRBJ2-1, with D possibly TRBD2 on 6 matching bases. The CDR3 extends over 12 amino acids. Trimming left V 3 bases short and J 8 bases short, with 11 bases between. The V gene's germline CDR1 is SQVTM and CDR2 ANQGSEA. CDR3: CSVDEEGYEQFL. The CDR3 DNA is TGCAGCGTTGATGAGGAGGGGTATGAGCAGTTCCTC.

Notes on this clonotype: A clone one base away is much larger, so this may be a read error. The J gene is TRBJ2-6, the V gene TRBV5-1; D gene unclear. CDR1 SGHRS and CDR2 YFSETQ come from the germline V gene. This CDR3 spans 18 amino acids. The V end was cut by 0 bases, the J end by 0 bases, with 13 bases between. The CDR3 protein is CASSLDTAMSSGANVLTF. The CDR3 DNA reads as TGCGCCAGCAGCTTGGACACTGCTATGAGCTCTGGGGCCAACGTCCTGACTTTC.

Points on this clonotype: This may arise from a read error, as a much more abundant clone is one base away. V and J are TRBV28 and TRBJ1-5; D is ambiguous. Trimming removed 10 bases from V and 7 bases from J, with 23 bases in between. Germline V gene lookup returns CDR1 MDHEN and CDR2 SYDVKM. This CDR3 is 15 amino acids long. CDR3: CAISLSDKGGQPQHF. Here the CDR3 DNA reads TGTGCCATCAGCTTGTCCGACAAGGGTGGGCAGCCCCAGCATTTT.

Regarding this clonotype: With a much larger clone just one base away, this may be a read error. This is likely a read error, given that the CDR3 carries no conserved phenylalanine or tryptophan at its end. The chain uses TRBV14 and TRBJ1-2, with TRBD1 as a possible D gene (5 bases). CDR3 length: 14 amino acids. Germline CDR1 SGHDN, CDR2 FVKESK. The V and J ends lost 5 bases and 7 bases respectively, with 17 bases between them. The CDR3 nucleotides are TGTGCCAGCAGCACCTTGGAGGGGATCGGTGGCTACACCATC. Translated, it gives CASSTLEGIGGYTI.

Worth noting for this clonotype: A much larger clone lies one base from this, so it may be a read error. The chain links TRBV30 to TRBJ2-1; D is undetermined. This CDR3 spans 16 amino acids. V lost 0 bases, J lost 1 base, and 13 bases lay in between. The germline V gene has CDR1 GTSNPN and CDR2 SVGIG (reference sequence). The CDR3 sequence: CAWSVFGQVSYNEQFF. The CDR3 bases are TGTGCCTGGAGTGTTTTTGGGCAGGTGTCCTACAATGAGCAGTTCTTC. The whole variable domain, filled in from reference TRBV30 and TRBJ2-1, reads SQTIHQWPATLVQPVGSPLSLECTVEGTSNPNLYWYRQAAGRGLQLLFYSVGIGQISSEVPQNLSASRPQDRQFILSSKKLLLSDSGFYLCAWSVFGQVSYNEQFFGPGTRLTVL.

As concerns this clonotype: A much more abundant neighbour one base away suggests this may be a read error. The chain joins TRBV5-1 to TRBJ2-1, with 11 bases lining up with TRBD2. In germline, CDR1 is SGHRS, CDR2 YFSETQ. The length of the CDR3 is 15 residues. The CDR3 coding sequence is TGCGCCATCAGCTTGGCTAGCGGGAGGAGTAATGAGCAGTTCTTC. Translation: CAISLASGRSNEQFF.

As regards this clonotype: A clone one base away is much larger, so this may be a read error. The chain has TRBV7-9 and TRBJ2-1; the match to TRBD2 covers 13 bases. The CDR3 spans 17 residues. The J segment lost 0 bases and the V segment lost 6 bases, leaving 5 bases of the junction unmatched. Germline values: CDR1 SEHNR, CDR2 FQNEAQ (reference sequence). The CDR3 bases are TGTGCCAGCAGTCCCAGGACTAGCGGGAGCTCCTACAATGAGCAGTTCTTC. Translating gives CASSPRTSGSSYNEQFF.

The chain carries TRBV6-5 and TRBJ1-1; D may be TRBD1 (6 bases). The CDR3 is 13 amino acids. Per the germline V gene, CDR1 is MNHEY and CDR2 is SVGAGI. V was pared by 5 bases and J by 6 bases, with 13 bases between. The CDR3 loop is CASSKQGAAEAFF. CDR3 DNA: TGTGCCAGCAGTAAACAGGGTGCCGCTGAAGCTTTCTTT.

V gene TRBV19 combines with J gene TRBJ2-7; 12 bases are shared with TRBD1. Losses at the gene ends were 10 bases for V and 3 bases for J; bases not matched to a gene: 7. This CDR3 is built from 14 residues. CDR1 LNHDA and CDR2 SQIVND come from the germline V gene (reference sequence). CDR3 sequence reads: CATQGTGGIYEQYF. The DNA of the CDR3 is TGTGCCACCCAAGGGACAGGGGGCATCTACGAGCAGTACTTC.

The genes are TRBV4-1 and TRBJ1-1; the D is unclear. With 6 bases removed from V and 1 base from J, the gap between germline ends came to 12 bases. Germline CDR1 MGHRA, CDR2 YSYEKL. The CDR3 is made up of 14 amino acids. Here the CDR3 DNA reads TGCGCCAGCAGTTACCGGACCGAGAACACTGAAGCTTTCTTT. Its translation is CASSYRTENTEAFF.

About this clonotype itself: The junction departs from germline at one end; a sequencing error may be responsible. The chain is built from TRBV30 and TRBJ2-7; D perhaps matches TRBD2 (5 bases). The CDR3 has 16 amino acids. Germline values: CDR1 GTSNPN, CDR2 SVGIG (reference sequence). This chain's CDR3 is CAYERRARSISYEEYF. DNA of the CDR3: TGTGCTTATGAACGGCGGGCCAGGAGTATCTCCTACGAGGAGTACTTC.

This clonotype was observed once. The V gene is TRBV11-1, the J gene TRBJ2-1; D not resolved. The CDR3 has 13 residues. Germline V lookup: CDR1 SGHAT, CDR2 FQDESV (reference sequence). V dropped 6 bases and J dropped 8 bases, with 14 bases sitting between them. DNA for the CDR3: TGTGCCAGCAGTCACCTTTCCCTGGATGAGCAGTTCTTC. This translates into CASSHLSLDEQFF.

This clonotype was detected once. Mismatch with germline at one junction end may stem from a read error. DNA of the CDR3: TGTGTCAGCAGTTTAGGTTCCTGGGGGGTAGCGGGAGTCGAAGGTGAGCACTTCTTC. It is translated as CVSSLGSWGVAGVEGEHFF. The V gene is TRBV12-3 or TRBV12-4, the J gene TRBJ2-1, with 9 positions matching TRBD2. The CDR3 consists of 19 residues.

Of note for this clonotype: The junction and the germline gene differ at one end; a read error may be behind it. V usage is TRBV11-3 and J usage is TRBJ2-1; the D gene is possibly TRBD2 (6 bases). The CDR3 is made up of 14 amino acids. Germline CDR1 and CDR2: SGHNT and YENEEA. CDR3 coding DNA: TGTACCAGCAGCCCGGGAGTAGACTACAATGAGCAGTTCTTC. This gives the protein CTSSPGVDYNEQFF.

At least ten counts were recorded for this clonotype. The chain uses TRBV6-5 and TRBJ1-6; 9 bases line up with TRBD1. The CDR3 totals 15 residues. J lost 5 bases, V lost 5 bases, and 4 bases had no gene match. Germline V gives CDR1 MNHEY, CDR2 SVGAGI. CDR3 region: CASSRDREDNSPLHF. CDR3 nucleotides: TGTGCCAGCAGTCGGGACAGGGAGGATAATTCACCCCTCCACTTT.

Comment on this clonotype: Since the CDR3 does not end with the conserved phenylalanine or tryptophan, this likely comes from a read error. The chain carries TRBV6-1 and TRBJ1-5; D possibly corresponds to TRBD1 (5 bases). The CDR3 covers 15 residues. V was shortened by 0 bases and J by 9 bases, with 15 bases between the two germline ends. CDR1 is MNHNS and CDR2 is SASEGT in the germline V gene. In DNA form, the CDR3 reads TGTGCCAGCAGTGAAGCATCCGGGGGGTATCGGCCCCAGCATTCT. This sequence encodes CASSEASGGYRPQHS.